This T cell receptor (beta chain) was sequenced for a study of vaccination effects on CD4 cells after COVID-19. V was shortened by 3 bases and J by 3 bases, with 10 bases between the two germline ends. Germline V lookup: CDR1 LNHDA, CDR2 SQIVND (reference sequence). The CDR3 has 14 residues. Using viral peptide pools, the ViraFEST assay grew out antigen-specific CD4+ T cells prior to sequencing. Isolation of CD4+ T cells took place after about 10 days of culture. Nucleocapsid antibody tests were negative, and the vaccine recipients had no prior SARS-CoV-2 infection. IL-2 medium supplanted half the medium on days 3 and 7. Comments on this clone: Its antigen is as yet unknown.

The study's findings and limits: At late timepoints after vaccination, vaccine- and infection-induced clones shrank markedly.

Measured with immunoSEQ multiplex PCR; TCRdb has only the in-frame clones, and not every one. The sample has tens of thousands of clones, more than 60% seen once. Material: CD4+ T cells from PBMCs cultured with HCoV-OC43 spike peptides, obtained before COVID-19 vaccination. This sample's subset: HCoV-OC43 spike overlapping peptide pool stimulation. The chain recombines TRBV19 with TRBJ2-3; TRBD2 might be the D (5 bases). This TCR came from a human donor who received a COVID-19 vaccine. CDR3 protein: CASSMASQTDTQYF. The CDR3 DNA follows: TGTGCCAGTAGTATGGCTAGCCAAACAGATACGCAGTATTTT.